The 7 T cell receptor beta chains given below trace back to one sample, sequenced in a study of metastatic and nonmetastatic thyroid tumors. Using MiXCR, TCRdb reanalyzed the PCR reads. This table holds 20,000 to 30,000 clones, approximately 20% found once. Thyroid surgery was performed in patients who had received no treatment beforehand. Sequencing input: blood. The receptors here all came from a male donor with papillary thyroid cancer or a benign thyroid nodule (not recorded which). Some clones in this sample may be carry-over from other donors' samples.

This clone was counted a few times. The V gene is TRBV11-1, the J gene TRBJ1-3; 11 bases map to TRBD1. This CDR3 region has 16 residues. Germline loops: CDR1 SGHAT, CDR2 FQDESV (reference sequence). Trimming took 3 bases from V and 4 from J; bases not matched to a gene: 5. The CDR3 is CASSFGQGARGNTIYF. The CDR3 DNA follows: TGTGCCAGCAGCTTCGGACAGGGGGCGCGAGGAAACACCATATATTTT.

V usage is TRBV20-1 and J usage is TRBJ1-2, with a possible D match to TRBD1 (5 bases). The CDR3 loop spans 12 amino acids. V lost 3 bases to trimming and J lost 7 bases, with 12 bases between them. Per germline, CDR1 DFQATT and CDR2 SNEGSKA (reference sequence). CDR3 nucleotide sequence: TGCAGTGCTAGTTACGGCGACAGTGGCTACACCTTC. It codes for CSASYGDSGYTF.

This clone was counted only a few times. The germline gene is not matched at one end of the junction; a read error may be the cause. The chain joins TRBV15 to TRBJ2-3, with 9 bases lining up with TRBD2. Germline V CDR1 and CDR2: LNHNV, YYDKDF (reference sequence). The CDR3 loop spans 16 amino acids. Here the CDR3 DNA reads TGTACCACCAGCACCCAAGGGACTAGCTGGAGAGATACGCAGTATTTT. Translated: CTTSTQGTSWRDTQYF.

This clone was seen ten or more times. The V and J genes are TRBV30 and TRBJ1-4; 10 bases map to TRBD1. The CDR3 has 15 amino acids. Looked up from germline, CDR1 is GTSNPN and CDR2 is SVGIG (reference sequence). V trimming: 3 bases; J trimming: 8 bases; junction bases outside the gene matches: 9. Written as DNA, the CDR3 is TGTGCCTGGAGCCCGGGACAGGGGATAGCGGAAAAACTGTTTTTT. It specifies CAWSPGQGIAEKLFF.

The rearrangement uses TRBV20-1 and TRBJ2-3; D is possibly TRBD2 (6 bases). The length of the CDR3 is 18 residues. Deletions cut 5 bases from V and 2 bases from J, with 26 bases between. CDR1 is DFQATT, CDR2 SNEGSKA, per germline (reference sequence). The DNA for the CDR3 is TGCAGTGCTTCGACTCTAAACGAACCGGGACTGCACACAGATACGCAGTATTTT. Encoded protein: CSASTLNEPGLHTDTQYF.

This chain links TRBV5-1 with TRBJ2-7; 7 bases agree with TRBD2. Germline V gives CDR1 SGHRS, CDR2 YFSETQ. V lost 3 bases and J lost 0; bases outside the gene matches: 9. The CDR3 is made up of 16 amino acids. The CDR3 bases are TGCGCCAGCAGCTCCGGCGGGGGAACAAGCTCCTACGAGCAGTACTTC. Translation gives CASSSGGGTSSYEQYF.

V gene TRBV2 combines with J gene TRBJ2-7; D unresolved. Germline-derived CDR1 and CDR2 are SNHLY and FYNNEI. Trimming took off 4 bases at V and 7 bases at J, with 8 bases between the two ends. The CDR3 length is 11 residues. The CDR3 DNA reads as TGTGCCAGCAGTGGGACGCGGGAGCAGTACTTC. It translates to CASSGTREQYF. Based on the CDR3 plus reference TRBV2 and TRBJ2-7, the full variable domain is EPEVTQTPSHQVTQMGQEVILRCVPISNHLYFYWYRQILGQKVEFLVSFYNNEISEKSEIFDDQFSVERPDGSNFTLKIRSTKLEDSAMYFCASSGTREQYFGPGTRLTVT.